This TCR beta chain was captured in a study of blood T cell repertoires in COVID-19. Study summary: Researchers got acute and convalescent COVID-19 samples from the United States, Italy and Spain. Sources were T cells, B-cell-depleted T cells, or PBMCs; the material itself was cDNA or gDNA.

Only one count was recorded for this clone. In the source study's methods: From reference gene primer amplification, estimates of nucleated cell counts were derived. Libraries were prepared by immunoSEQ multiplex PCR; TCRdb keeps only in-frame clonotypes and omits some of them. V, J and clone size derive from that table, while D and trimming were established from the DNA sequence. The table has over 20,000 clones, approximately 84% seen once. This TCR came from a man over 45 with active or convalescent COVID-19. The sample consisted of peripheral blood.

The CDR3 nucleotides read TGTGCCAGCACGGGACAGGGGAATGAAAAACTGTTTTTT. It yields the protein CASTGQGNEKLFF. The chain recombines TRBV6-5 with TRBJ1-4, with 10 nucleotides matching TRBD1. Germline V gives CDR1 MNHEY, CDR2 SVGAGI. The CDR3 length is 13 residues. J was trimmed by 5 bases and V by 7 bases; bases with no gene match: 1.